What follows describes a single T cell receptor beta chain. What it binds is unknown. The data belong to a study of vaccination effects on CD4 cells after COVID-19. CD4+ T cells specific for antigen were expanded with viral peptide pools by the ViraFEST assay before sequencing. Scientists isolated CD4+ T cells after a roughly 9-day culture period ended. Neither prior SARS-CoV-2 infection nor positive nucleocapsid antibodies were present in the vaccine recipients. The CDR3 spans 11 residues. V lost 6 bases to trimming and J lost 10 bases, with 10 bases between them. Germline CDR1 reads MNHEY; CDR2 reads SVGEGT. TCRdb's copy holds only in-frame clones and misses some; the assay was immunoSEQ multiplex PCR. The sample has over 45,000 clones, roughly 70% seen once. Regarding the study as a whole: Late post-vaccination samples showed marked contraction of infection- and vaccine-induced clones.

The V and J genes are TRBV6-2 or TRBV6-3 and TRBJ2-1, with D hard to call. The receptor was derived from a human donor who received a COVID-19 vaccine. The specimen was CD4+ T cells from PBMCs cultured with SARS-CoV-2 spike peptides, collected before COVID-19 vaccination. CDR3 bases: TGTGCCAGCAGCCGACGGTCGGAGCAGTTCTTC. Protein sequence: CASSRRSEQFF.